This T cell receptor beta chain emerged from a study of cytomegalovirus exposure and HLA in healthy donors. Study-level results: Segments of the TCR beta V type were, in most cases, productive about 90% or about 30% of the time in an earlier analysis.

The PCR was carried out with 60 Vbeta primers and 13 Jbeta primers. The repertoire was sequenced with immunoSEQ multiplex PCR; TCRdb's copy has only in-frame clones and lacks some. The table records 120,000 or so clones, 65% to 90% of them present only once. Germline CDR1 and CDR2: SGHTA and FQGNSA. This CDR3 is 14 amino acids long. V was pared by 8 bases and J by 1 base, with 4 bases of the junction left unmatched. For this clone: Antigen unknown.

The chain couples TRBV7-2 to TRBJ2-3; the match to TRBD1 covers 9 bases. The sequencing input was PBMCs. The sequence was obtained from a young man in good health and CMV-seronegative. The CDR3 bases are TGTGCCAGCCTACGGGACAGGGGCACAGATACGCAGTATTTT. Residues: CASLRDRGTDTQYF.